The TCR beta chain under discussion was sequenced for a study of blood T cell repertoires in COVID-19. Whole-study context: Acute-phase and convalescent COVID-19 samples originated in the United States, Italy and Spain. PBMCs, B-cell-depleted T cells, or T cells were the source of the cDNA or gDNA that made up the material.

TCRdb's copy holds only in-frame clones and misses some; the assay was immunoSEQ multiplex PCR. This sample carries 150,000 or so clones, around 85% of them seen once, and the ten largest clones take about 3%. Trimming at V came to 3 bases and at J to 6 bases, leaving 3 bases not matched to a gene. Germline-derived CDR1 and CDR2 are KGHSH and LQKENI. The CDR3 totals 13 residues. The rearrangement uses TRBV18 and TRBJ2-7; 9 nucleotides line up with TRBD1. The sequence came from a human donor with acute or convalescent COVID-19. The donor label of this sample is uncertain. Material for sequencing was peripheral blood. The CDR3: CASSPRGQGEQYF. The CDR3 DNA follows: TGTGCCAGCTCACCCCGGGGACAGGGCGAGCAGTACTTC.